This TCR beta chain was captured in a study of blood T cell repertoires in COVID-19. Study summary: The United States, Italy and Spain were the sources of the acute and convalescent COVID-19 samples. The analysed material was cDNA or gDNA that came from T cells, B-cell-depleted T cells, or PBMCs.

The CDR3 length is 13 residues. Trimming pared 4 bases from V and 1 base from J, leaving 7 bases between. Germline CDR1 SGHTA, CDR2 FQGNSA. This clone was seen a few times. In the source study's methods: Using reference gene primer amplification, nucleated cell counts were estimated. Data came from immunoSEQ multiplex PCR; TCRdb stores just in-frame clones and leaves some out. V and J calls and clone size are given by that table; D and trimming were obtained from the DNA. The repertoire includes about 23,000 clones, 85% to 90% of them detected once, and about 18% sits in the top ten. The receptor was isolated from a woman aged 80 or older with acute or convalescent COVID-19. V is TRBV7-2 and J is TRBJ1-2, with D unclear. Sequencing input: peripheral blood. The CDR3 here is CASSSQVNYGYTF. CDR3 bases: TGTGCCAGCAGCTCACAAGTTAACTATGGCTACACCTTC.